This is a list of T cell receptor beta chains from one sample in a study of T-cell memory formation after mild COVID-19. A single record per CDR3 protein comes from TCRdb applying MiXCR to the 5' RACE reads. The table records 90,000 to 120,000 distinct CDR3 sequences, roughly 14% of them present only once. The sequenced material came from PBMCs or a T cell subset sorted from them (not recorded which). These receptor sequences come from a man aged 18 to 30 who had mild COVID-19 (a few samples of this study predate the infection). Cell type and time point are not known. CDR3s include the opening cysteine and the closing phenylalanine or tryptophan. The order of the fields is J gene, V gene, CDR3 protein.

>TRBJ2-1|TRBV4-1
CASSTQGTGLAGGISYNEQFF
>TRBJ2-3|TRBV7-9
CASSMFGGSTDTQYF
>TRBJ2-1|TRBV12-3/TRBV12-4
CASSFLAGGQNEQFF
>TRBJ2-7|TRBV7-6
CASSLGTTDSPVSYEQYF
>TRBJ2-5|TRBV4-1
CASSSATGWQETQYF
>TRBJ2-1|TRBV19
CASSIGGEQFF
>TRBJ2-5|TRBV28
CASSRDRAEVEETQYF
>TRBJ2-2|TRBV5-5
CASSFLVAGTGELFF
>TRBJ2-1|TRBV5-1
CASSLVAGINEQFF
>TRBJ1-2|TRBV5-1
CASSPAAPNYGYTF
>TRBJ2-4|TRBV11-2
CASSLDLYQRRIQYF
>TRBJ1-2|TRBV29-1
CSAVPSGVLDYGYTF
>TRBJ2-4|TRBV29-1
CSGCWGIKNIQYF
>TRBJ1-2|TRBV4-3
CASSQGLDYGYTF
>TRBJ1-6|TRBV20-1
CSARERGSPLHF
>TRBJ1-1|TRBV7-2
CASSSRTGRVNTEAFF
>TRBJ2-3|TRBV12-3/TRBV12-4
CASSVLGPDTDTQYF
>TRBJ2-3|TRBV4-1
CASSQEEPRVDTQYF
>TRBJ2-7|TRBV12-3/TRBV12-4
CASSFGGVSYEQYF
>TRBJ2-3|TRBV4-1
CASSRGVGTDTQYF
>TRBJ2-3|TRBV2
CAVTGDREWDTQYF
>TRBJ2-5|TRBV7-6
CASSSTQAGRWETQYF
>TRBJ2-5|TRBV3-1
CASRDSFQETQYF
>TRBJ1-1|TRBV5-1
CASSWPGSEAFF
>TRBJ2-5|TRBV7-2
CASSLENQETQYF
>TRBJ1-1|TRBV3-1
CASSQDLGYTEAFF
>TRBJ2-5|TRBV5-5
CASSLGWGQETQYF
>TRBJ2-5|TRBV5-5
CASSFGDQGPQETQYF
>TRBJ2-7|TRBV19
CASNNGYSYEQYF
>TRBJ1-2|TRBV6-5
CASSYSGPNPGYGYTF
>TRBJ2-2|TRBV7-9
CASSLPGELFF
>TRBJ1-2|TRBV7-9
CASSLGDPQYYGYTF
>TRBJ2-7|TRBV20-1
CSARDRGRHEQYF